The rows below give T cell receptor beta chains drawn from one sample of a study of metastatic and nonmetastatic thyroid tumors. TCRdb reanalyzed the PCR reads via MiXCR. The data show about 90,000 clones, 8% to 9.5% seen once. The sample comprised blood. The source of these receptors is a female donor with papillary thyroid cancer or a benign thyroid nodule (not recorded which). Some clones in this sample may be carry-over from other donors' samples. The CDR3 runs from the conserved cysteine through the conserved F or W. The D gene is left open where the match is weak. Expanded clones get a size class; other rows say once, few or many, or leave the size out.

CDR3aa: CASGPGQGAGNNQPQHF
CDR3nt: TGTGCTAGTGGTCCAGGGCAAGGGGCGGGCAACAATCAGCCCCAGCATTTT
d_gene: .
abundance: few
v_gene: TRBV12-5
j_gene: TRBJ1-5

CDR3aa: CSALGGFAYNEQFF
CDR3nt: TGCAGCGCCCTGGGGGGTTTCGCCTACAATGAGCAGTTCTTC
d_gene: .
abundance: many
v_gene: TRBV29-1
j_gene: TRBJ2-1

CDR3aa: CAGSLGLGASYNEQFF
CDR3nt: TGCGCCGGCAGCTTGGGTTTGGGGGCCTCCTACAATGAGCAGTTCTTC
d_gene: .
abundance: few
v_gene: TRBV5-1
j_gene: TRBJ2-1

CDR3aa: CASSSTGTGVGYTF
CDR3nt: TGTGCCAGCAGTAGCACCGGGACAGGGGTCGGCTACACCTTC
d_gene: TRBD1
abundance: many
v_gene: TRBV6-1
j_gene: TRBJ1-2

CDR3aa: CSVEGPTYEQYF
CDR3nt: TGCAGCGTTGAGGGGCCGACCTACGAGCAGTACTTC
d_gene: .
abundance: .
v_gene: TRBV29-1
j_gene: TRBJ2-7

CDR3aa: CASSLGDFAGNTIYF
CDR3nt: TGTGCCAGCAGTTTGGGGGATTTTGCTGGAAACACCATATATTTT
d_gene: .
abundance: many
v_gene: TRBV12-3/TRBV12-4
j_gene: TRBJ1-3

CDR3aa: CASSPQLTGNTGELFF
CDR3nt: TGTGCCAGCAGCCCCCAGCTTACAGGGAACACCGGGGAGCTGTTTTTT
d_gene: .
abundance: many
v_gene: TRBV9
j_gene: TRBJ2-2

CDR3aa: CASSGPGTGNDNYGYTF
CDR3nt: TGTGCCAGCAGCGGTCCCGGGACAGGGAACGATAACTATGGCTACACCTTC
d_gene: TRBD1
abundance: .
v_gene: TRBV9
j_gene: TRBJ1-2

CDR3aa: CASSFASGGPGELFF
CDR3nt: TGTGCCAGCAGCTTTGCTAGCGGGGGCCCCGGGGAGCTGTTTTTT
d_gene: TRBD2
abundance: few
v_gene: TRBV7-9
j_gene: TRBJ2-2

CDR3aa: CASSLEPPLGNTEAFF
CDR3nt: TGTGCCAGCAGCTTAGAACCCCCCCTGGGGAACACTGAAGCTTTCTTT
d_gene: .
abundance: .
v_gene: TRBV27
j_gene: TRBJ1-1

CDR3aa: CASSLDRGVREQFF
CDR3nt: TGTGCCAGCAGCTTAGATCGCGGGGTCCGTGAGCAGTTCTTC
d_gene: .
abundance: .
v_gene: TRBV11-3
j_gene: TRBJ2-1

CDR3aa: CASSQVDRAADTQYF
CDR3nt: TGTGCCAGCAGCCAAGTCGACAGGGCCGCAGATACGCAGTATTTT
d_gene: TRBD1
abundance: .
v_gene: TRBV4-2
j_gene: TRBJ2-3

CDR3aa: CASSYGPSQGFSGNTIYF
CDR3nt: TGTGCCAGCAGTTACGGGCCCTCACAGGGGTTTTCTGGAAACACCATATATTTT
d_gene: TRBD1
abundance: many
v_gene: TRBV6-5
j_gene: TRBJ1-3

CDR3aa: CSAPTSNTGELFF
CDR3nt: TGCAGTGCTCCCACGTCGAACACCGGGGAGCTGTTTTTT
d_gene: .
abundance: .
v_gene: TRBV20-1
j_gene: TRBJ2-2

CDR3aa: CASSLRQGNGNEQFF
CDR3nt: TGTGCCAGCAGCTTAAGGCAGGGTAACGGCAATGAGCAGTTCTTC
d_gene: .
abundance: .
v_gene: TRBV7-7
j_gene: TRBJ2-1

CDR3aa: CASRDPRGSVQETQYF
CDR3nt: TGTGCCAGCAGGGACCCCCGGGGTAGCGTACAAGAGACCCAGTACTTC
d_gene: .
abundance: many
v_gene: TRBV2
j_gene: TRBJ2-5

CDR3aa: CASSRPVQASAPLHF
CDR3nt: TGTGCCAGCAGTCGCCCCGTTCAGGCCAGCGCACCCCTCCACTTT
d_gene: .
abundance: many
v_gene: TRBV6-2/TRBV6-3
j_gene: TRBJ1-6

CDR3aa: CASSPRGGNEQFF
CDR3nt: TGTGCCAGCAGCCCCAGGGGAGGCAATGAGCAGTTCTTC
d_gene: .
abundance: many
v_gene: TRBV7-6
j_gene: TRBJ2-1

CDR3aa: CATSDSSRGGHFGYTF
CDR3nt: TGTGCCACCAGTGATTCGTCCAGGGGGGGACACTTTGGCTACACCTTC
d_gene: TRBD1
abundance: .
v_gene: TRBV24-1
j_gene: TRBJ1-2

CDR3aa: CSARDGGTQETQYF
CDR3nt: TGCAGTGCTAGAGATGGGGGGACCCAAGAGACCCAGTACTTC
d_gene: .
abundance: many
v_gene: TRBV20-1
j_gene: TRBJ2-5

CDR3aa: CASSAPQGQPSSYEQYF
CDR3nt: TGTGCCAGCAGCGCGCCACAGGGGCAACCGAGCTCCTACGAGCAGTACTTC
d_gene: TRBD1
abundance: many
v_gene: TRBV11-2
j_gene: TRBJ2-7

CDR3aa: CASASSSDNSPLHF
CDR3nt: TGTGCCAGCGCGTCCTCGAGTGATAATTCACCCCTCCACTTT
d_gene: .
abundance: many
v_gene: TRBV18
j_gene: TRBJ1-6

CDR3aa: CASRAGSYEQYF
CDR3nt: TGTGCCAGCAGGGCAGGATCCTACGAGCAGTACTTC
d_gene: .
abundance: many
v_gene: TRBV2
j_gene: TRBJ2-7

CDR3aa: CASSYSMTGLNYGYTF
CDR3nt: TGTGCCAGCAGTTACTCGATGACAGGCCTAAACTATGGCTACACCTTC
d_gene: .
abundance: many
v_gene: TRBV6-6
j_gene: TRBJ1-2

CDR3aa: CASSGGTGGYNEQFF
CDR3nt: TGCGCCAGCAGCGGCGGGACAGGGGGCTACAATGAGCAGTTCTTC
d_gene: TRBD1
abundance: many
v_gene: TRBV5-1
j_gene: TRBJ2-1

CDR3aa: CASSLVGLEQYF
CDR3nt: TGTGCCAGCAGCTTAGTCGGGCTCGAGCAGTACTTC
d_gene: .
abundance: many
v_gene: TRBV11-2
j_gene: TRBJ2-7

CDR3aa: CASSPGSRSGTDTQYF
CDR3nt: TGCGCCAGCAGCCCCGGGAGCCGCTCCGGGACAGATACGCAGTATTTT
d_gene: .
abundance: many
v_gene: TRBV5-1
j_gene: TRBJ2-3

CDR3aa: CAGQTGGASSGELFF
CDR3nt: TGTGCCGGCCAAACAGGGGGCGCGAGTTCCGGGGAGCTGTTTTTT
d_gene: TRBD1
abundance: many
v_gene: TRBV6-1
j_gene: TRBJ2-2

CDR3aa: CASSQGTSVYEQYF
CDR3nt: TGTGCCAGCAGCCAAGGGACTAGCGTCTACGAGCAGTACTTC
d_gene: TRBD2
abundance: .
v_gene: TRBV3-1
j_gene: TRBJ2-7

CDR3aa: CASSYRLVTDTQYF
CDR3nt: TGTGCCAGCAGCTACAGGTTAGTGACAGATACGCAGTATTTT
d_gene: .
abundance: .
v_gene: TRBV3-1
j_gene: TRBJ2-3

CDR3aa: CASSEAGGGETQYF
CDR3nt: TGTGCCAGCAGTGAAGCGGGCGGGGGAGAGACCCAGTACTTC
d_gene: TRBD2
abundance: many
v_gene: TRBV2
j_gene: TRBJ2-5

CDR3aa: CASSLGWGEANYGYTF
CDR3nt: TGTGCCAGCAGCTTAGGCTGGGGAGAGGCTAACTATGGCTACACCTTC
d_gene: .
abundance: many
v_gene: TRBV5-5
j_gene: TRBJ1-2

CDR3aa: CSAERGGNNEQFF
CDR3nt: TGCAGTGCAGAGCGGGGGGGAAACAATGAGCAGTTCTTC
d_gene: TRBD2
abundance: .
v_gene: TRBV20-1
j_gene: TRBJ2-1

CDR3aa: CASSPGLAGTQETQYF
CDR3nt: TGTGCCAGCAGCCCCGGACTAGCGGGGACCCAAGAGACCCAGTACTTC
d_gene: TRBD2
abundance: many
v_gene: TRBV9
j_gene: TRBJ2-5

CDR3aa: CASSFGQGGEQYF
CDR3nt: TGTGCCAGCAGCTTCGGACAGGGTGGCGAGCAGTACTTC
d_gene: TRBD1
abundance: many
v_gene: TRBV7-3
j_gene: TRBJ2-7

CDR3aa: CASSKDRAWGSNEKLFF
CDR3nt: TGCGCCAGCAGTAAGGACAGGGCCTGGGGGTCTAATGAAAAACTGTTTTTT
d_gene: TRBD1
abundance: many
v_gene: TRBV10-2
j_gene: TRBJ1-4

CDR3aa: CSGRRGGVTNEKLFF
CDR3nt: TGCAGCGGTCGCCGGGGCGGGGTGACTAATGAAAAACTGTTTTTT
d_gene: .
abundance: many
v_gene: TRBV29-1
j_gene: TRBJ1-4

CDR3aa: CASSYLGADVPPFAQYF
CDR3nt: TGTGCCAGCAGTTACCTGGGGGCCGACGTCCCACCATTTGCGCAGTATTTT
d_gene: .
abundance: many
v_gene: TRBV6-5
j_gene: TRBJ2-3

CDR3aa: CSADRGREQYF
CDR3nt: TGCAGTGCTGACAGGGGGCGCGAGCAGTACTTC
d_gene: TRBD1
abundance: many
v_gene: TRBV20-1
j_gene: TRBJ2-7

CDR3aa: CASSTRLAGTYNEQFF
CDR3nt: TGTGCCAGCAGCACCAGACTAGCGGGGACCTACAATGAGCAGTTCTTC
d_gene: TRBD2
abundance: many
v_gene: TRBV7-9
j_gene: TRBJ2-1

CDR3aa: CAISEGANEQYF
CDR3nt: TGTGCCATCAGTGAGGGGGCCAACGAGCAGTACTTC
d_gene: .
abundance: many
v_gene: TRBV10-3
j_gene: TRBJ2-7

CDR3aa: CASGGWLDLTDTQYF
CDR3nt: TGCGCCAGCGGCGGATGGCTGGACCTCACAGATACGCAGTATTTT
d_gene: .
abundance: .
v_gene: TRBV10-1
j_gene: TRBJ2-3

CDR3aa: CASSQFWGYNEQFF
CDR3nt: TGTGCCAGCAGCCAATTCTGGGGATACAATGAGCAGTTCTTC
d_gene: .
abundance: many
v_gene: TRBV3-1
j_gene: TRBJ2-1

CDR3aa: CASVLSGGDGYTF
CDR3nt: TGTGCCAGCGTCTTATCAGGGGGCGATGGCTACACCTTC
d_gene: TRBD1
abundance: many
v_gene: TRBV28
j_gene: TRBJ1-2

CDR3aa: CASSYLVEAFF
CDR3nt: TGTGCCAGCAGTTATCTTGTTGAAGCTTTCTTT
d_gene: .
abundance: many
v_gene: TRBV12-3/TRBV12-4
j_gene: TRBJ1-1

CDR3aa: CASSPDSRREQYF
CDR3nt: TGTGCCAGCTCACCCGACAGTCGTCGCGAGCAGTACTTC
d_gene: .
abundance: .
v_gene: TRBV18
j_gene: TRBJ2-7

CDR3aa: CASSLDTQYF
CDR3nt: TGTGCCAGCAGCTTAGATACGCAGTATTTT
d_gene: .
abundance: many
v_gene: TRBV7-9
j_gene: TRBJ2-3

CDR3aa: CASRAGTGTETQYF
CDR3nt: TGTGCCAGCAGGGCCGGGACAGGGACAGAGACCCAGTACTTC
d_gene: TRBD1
abundance: many
v_gene: TRBV7-3
j_gene: TRBJ2-5

CDR3aa: CASSVVGYKRTQYF
CDR3nt: TGTGCCAGCAGCGTAGTTGGCTATAAGAGAACCCAGTACTTC
d_gene: .
abundance: .
v_gene: TRBV9
j_gene: TRBJ2-5

CDR3aa: CASSALRYPNNQPQHF
CDR3nt: TGTGCCAGTAGCGCCTTAAGATACCCAAACAATCAGCCCCAGCATTTT
d_gene: .
abundance: many
v_gene: TRBV19
j_gene: TRBJ1-5

CDR3aa: CASSFGGNYEQYF
CDR3nt: TGTGCCAGCAGTTTTGGGGGAAACTACGAGCAGTACTTC
d_gene: .
abundance: many
v_gene: TRBV12-3/TRBV12-4
j_gene: TRBJ2-7

CDR3aa: CASSPSLSNQPQHF
CDR3nt: TGTGCCAGCTCACCTTCCCTTAGCAATCAGCCCCAGCATTTT
d_gene: .
abundance: many
v_gene: TRBV18
j_gene: TRBJ1-5

CDR3aa: CAWSVPGIYEQYF
CDR3nt: TGTGCCTGGAGTGTGCCGGGTATCTACGAGCAGTACTTC
d_gene: .
abundance: few
v_gene: TRBV30
j_gene: TRBJ2-7

CDR3aa: CASSRSGVLTDTQYF
CDR3nt: TGCGCCAGCAGCCGCTCGGGGGTCCTCACAGATACGCAGTATTTT
d_gene: .
abundance: many
v_gene: TRBV4-1
j_gene: TRBJ2-3

CDR3aa: CASSVAGYEKLFF
CDR3nt: TGTGCCAGCAGTGTGGCAGGATATGAAAAACTGTTTTTT
d_gene: .
abundance: .
v_gene: TRBV2
j_gene: TRBJ1-4

CDR3aa: CASSREGPEYEQYF
CDR3nt: TGTGCCAGCAGCCGGGAGGGGCCCGAGTACGAGCAGTACTTC
d_gene: TRBD2
abundance: many
v_gene: TRBV11-2
j_gene: TRBJ2-7

CDR3aa: CSARVYTGSSYEQYF
CDR3nt: TGCAGTGCTAGAGTCTACACAGGGAGCTCCTACGAGCAGTACTTC
d_gene: .
abundance: few
v_gene: TRBV20-1
j_gene: TRBJ2-7

CDR3aa: CASSPRGSGGSYEQYF
CDR3nt: TGTGCCAGTAGTCCCCGGGGGAGCGGGGGGTCCTACGAGCAGTACTTC
d_gene: TRBD2
abundance: many
v_gene: TRBV19
j_gene: TRBJ2-7

CDR3aa: CASSYLRTGGSYGYTF
CDR3nt: TGTGCCAGCAGTTACCTTCGGACAGGGGGGAGCTATGGCTACACCTTC
d_gene: TRBD1
abundance: many
v_gene: TRBV6-6
j_gene: TRBJ1-2